This T cell receptor beta chain was sequenced in a study of blood T cell repertoires in COVID-19. Whole-study context: From the United States, Italy and Spain came samples of acute and convalescent COVID-19. Nucleic acid was either cDNA or gDNA, and it came from T cells, B-cell-depleted T cells, or PBMCs.

As handled by the study authors: For nucleated cells, counts were estimated from reference gene primer amplification. Sequencing was performed with immunoSEQ multiplex PCR; in TCRdb, only in-frame clones are kept and a portion is missing. The V and J calls and clone size were taken over from that table, and D and trimming were inferred from the DNA. The data hold about 200,000 clones, with about 90% observed a single time. Germline assignment: CDR1 SNHLY and CDR2 FYNNEI. V was shortened by 5 bases and J by 2 bases, with 10 bases between the two germline ends. The CDR3 runs to 14 residues. Sample: peripheral blood. This receptor was identified in a man in his fifties or sixties with active or convalescent COVID-19. The chain joins TRBV2 to TRBJ1-3; TRBD1 is a possible D gene (6 bases). The CDR3 sequence is CASSFDRTGNTIYF. The CDR3 nucleotides read TGTGCCAGCAGTTTCGACAGGACTGGAAACACCATATATTTT.